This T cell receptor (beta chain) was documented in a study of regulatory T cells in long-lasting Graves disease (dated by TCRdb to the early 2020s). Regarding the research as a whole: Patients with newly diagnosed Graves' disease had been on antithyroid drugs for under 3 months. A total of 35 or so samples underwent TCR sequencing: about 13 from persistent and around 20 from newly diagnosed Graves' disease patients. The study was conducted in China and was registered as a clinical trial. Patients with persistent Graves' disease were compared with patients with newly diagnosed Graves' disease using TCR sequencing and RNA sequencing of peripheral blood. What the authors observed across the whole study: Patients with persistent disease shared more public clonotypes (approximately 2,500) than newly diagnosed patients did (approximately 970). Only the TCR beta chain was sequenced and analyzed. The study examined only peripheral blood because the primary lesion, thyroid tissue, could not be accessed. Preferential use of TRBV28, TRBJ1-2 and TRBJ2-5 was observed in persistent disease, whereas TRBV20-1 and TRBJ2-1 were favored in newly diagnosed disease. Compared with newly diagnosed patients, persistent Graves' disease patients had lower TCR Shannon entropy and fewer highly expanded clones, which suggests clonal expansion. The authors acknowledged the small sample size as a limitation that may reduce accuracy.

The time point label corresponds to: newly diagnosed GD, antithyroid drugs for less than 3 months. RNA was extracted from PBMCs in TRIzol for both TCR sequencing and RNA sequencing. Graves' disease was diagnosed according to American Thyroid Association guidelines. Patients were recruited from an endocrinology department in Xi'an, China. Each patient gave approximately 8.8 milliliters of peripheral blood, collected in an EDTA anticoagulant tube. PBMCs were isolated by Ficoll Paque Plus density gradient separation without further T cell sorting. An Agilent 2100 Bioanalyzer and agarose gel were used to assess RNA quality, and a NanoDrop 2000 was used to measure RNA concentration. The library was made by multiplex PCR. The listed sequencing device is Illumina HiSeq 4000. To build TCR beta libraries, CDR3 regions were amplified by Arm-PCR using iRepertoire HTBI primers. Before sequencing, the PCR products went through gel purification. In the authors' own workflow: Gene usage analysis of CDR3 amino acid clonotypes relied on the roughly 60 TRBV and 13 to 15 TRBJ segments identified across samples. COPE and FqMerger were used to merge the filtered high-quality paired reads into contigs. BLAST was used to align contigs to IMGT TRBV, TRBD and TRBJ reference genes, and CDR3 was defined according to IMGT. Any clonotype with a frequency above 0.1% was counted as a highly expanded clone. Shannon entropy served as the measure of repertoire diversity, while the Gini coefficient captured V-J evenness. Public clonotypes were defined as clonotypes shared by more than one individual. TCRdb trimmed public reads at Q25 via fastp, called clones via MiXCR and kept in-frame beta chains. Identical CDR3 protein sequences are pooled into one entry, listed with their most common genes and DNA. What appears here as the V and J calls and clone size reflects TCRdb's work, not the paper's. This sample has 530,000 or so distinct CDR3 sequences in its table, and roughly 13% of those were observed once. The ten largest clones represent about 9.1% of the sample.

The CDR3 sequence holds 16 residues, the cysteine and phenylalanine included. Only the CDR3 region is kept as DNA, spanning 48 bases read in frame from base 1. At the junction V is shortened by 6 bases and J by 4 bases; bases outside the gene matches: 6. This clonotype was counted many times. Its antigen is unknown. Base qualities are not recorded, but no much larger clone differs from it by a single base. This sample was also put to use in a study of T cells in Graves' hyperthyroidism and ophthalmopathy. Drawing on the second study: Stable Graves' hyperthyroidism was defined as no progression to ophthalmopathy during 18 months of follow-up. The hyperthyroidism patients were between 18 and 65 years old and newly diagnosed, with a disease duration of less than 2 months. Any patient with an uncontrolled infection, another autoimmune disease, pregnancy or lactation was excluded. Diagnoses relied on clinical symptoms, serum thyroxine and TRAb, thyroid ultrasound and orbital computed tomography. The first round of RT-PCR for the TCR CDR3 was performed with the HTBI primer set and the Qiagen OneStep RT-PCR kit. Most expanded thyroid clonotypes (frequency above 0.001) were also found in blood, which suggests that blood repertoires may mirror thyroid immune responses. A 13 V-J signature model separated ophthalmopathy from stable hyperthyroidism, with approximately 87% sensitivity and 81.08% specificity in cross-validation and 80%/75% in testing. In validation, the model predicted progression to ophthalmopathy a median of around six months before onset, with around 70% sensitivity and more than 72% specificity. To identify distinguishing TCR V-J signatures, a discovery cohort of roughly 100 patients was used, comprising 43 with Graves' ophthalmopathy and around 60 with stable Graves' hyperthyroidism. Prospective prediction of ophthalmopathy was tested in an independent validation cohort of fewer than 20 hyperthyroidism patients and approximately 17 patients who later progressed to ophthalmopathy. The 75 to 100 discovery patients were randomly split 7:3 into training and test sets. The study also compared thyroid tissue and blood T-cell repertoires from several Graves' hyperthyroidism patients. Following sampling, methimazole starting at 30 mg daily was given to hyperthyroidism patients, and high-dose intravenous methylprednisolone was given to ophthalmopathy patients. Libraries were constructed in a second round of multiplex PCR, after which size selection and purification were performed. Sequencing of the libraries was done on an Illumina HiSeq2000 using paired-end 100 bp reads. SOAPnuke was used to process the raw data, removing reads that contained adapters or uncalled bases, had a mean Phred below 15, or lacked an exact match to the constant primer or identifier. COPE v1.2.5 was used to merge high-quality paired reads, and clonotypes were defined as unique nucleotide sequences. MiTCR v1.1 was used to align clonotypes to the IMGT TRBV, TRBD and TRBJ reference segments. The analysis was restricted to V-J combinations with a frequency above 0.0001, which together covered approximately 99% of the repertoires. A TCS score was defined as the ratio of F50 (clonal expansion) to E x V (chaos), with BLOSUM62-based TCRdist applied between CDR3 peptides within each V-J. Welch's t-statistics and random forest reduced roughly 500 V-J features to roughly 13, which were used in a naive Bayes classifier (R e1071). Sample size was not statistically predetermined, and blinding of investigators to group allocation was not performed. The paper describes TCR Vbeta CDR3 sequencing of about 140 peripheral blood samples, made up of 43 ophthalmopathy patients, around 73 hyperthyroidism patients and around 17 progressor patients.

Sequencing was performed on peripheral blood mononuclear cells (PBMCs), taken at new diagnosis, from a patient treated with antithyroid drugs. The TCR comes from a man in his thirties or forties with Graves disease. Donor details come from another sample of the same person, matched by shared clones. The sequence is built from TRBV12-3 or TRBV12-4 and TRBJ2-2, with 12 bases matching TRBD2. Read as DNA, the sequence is TGTGCCAGCAGGACTAGCGGGAGAGGTGGCACCGGGGAGCTGTTTTTT. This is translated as CASRTSGRGGTGELFF.